These 22 T cell receptor beta chains share one sample of origin, sequenced in a study of T cell responses to AZD1222 COVID-19 vaccine. The repertoire was sequenced with immunoSEQ multiplex PCR; TCRdb's copy has only in-frame clones and lacks some. The sample lists roughly 85,000 clones, approximately 87% seen once, with 6.5% to 7.5% in the top ten. The material sequenced was peripheral blood, taken on day 0 of AZD1222 vaccination. The receptor source for this set is an adult in good health.

The genes are TRBV3-1 (or the pseudogene TRBV3-2) and TRBJ2-6, with D maybe TRBD2 (6 bases). This CDR3 contains 16 residues. Germline assignment: CDR1 LGHDT and CDR2 YNNKEL (reference sequence). The V end lost 6 bases, the J end lost 2 bases, and 14 bases lay between the germline ends. The CDR3 DNA reads TGTGCCAGCAGTAGCGGAGGAGGGGCTGGGGCCAACGTCCTGACTTTC. This codes for CASSSGGGAGANVLTF.

This clone was found a few times. The J gene is TRBJ1-1, the V gene TRBV5-4; D may be TRBD1 (6 bases). Looked up from germline, CDR1 is SGHNT and CDR2 is YYREEE (reference sequence). The CDR3 contains 12 residues. The V end was cut by 4 bases, the J end by 7 bases, with 11 bases between. Here the CDR3 reads CASSTGTDEAFF. CDR3 bases: TGTGCCAGCAGCACAGGGACGGATGAAGCTTTCTTT.

A few counts support this clone. V is TRBV24-1 and J is TRBJ1-2, with D possibly TRBD1 on 5 matching bases. The CDR3 is 13 residues long. V dropped 4 bases and J dropped 4 bases, with 9 bases sitting between them. Per the germline V gene, CDR1 is KGHDR and CDR2 is SFDVKD. CDR3 sequence: CATSDRASYGYTF. The DNA for the CDR3 is TGTGCCACCAGTGACAGGGCAAGCTATGGCTACACCTTC.

V and J are TRBV4-1 and TRBJ1-5; TRBD1 matches 9 bases. The V and J ends lost 1 base and 4 bases, in that order; junction bases with no gene match: 5. Germline V lookup: CDR1 MGHRA, CDR2 YSYEKL. CDR3 length: 16 residues. The CDR3 nucleotides are TGCGCCAGCAGCCAAGCTGACAGGGGGGGAAATCAGCCCCAGCATTTT. Its protein product is CASSQADRGGNQPQHF.

V usage is TRBV27 and J usage is TRBJ2-1, with TRBD2 matching over 7 bases. The J segment lost 10 bases and the V segment lost 6 bases, leaving 18 bases of the junction unmatched. Germline V gives CDR1 MNHEY, CDR2 SMNVEV (reference sequence). The CDR3 totals 16 residues. CDR3 nucleotides: TGTGCCAGCAGCTTTCTCCGGGGGGAACTCGGCCCGGAGCAGTTCTTC. Amino acids: CASSFLRGELGPEQFF.

For the CDR3, the DNA is TGTGCCAGCAGCCAAACCGGGACAGGGGGCGAGACCCAGTACTTC. Encoded protein: CASSQTGTGGETQYF. The rearrangement joins TRBV7-3 to TRBJ2-5; 12 nucleotides agree with TRBD1. Germline V gene sequence: CDR1 SGHTA, CDR2 FQGTGA. J was trimmed by 5 bases and V by 5 bases; bases with no gene match: 6. The CDR3 is 15 residues long.

This sequence joins TRBV9 and TRBJ2-1; D call uncertain. The CDR3 totals 11 residues. V lost 0 bases to trimming and J lost 5 bases, with 0 bases between them. Germline CDR1 and CDR2: SGDLS and YYNGEE. The CDR3 DNA follows: TGTGCCAGCAGCGTAGACAATGAGCAGTTCTTC. This sequence encodes CASSVDNEQFF.

This clone appeared a few times. The CDR3 is CAISERGEEDKNIQYF. The CDR3 region has the DNA TGTGCCATCAGTGAGCGAGGGGAGGAGGACAAAAACATTCAGTACTTC. The J gene is TRBJ2-4, the V gene TRBV10-3; D possibly corresponds to TRBD2 (6 bases). There are 16 residues in the CDR3. V was pared by 2 bases and J by 3 bases, with 14 bases between. The germline CDR1 and CDR2 sequences are ENHRY and SYGVKD.

The chain employs TRBV6-2 or TRBV6-3 and TRBJ2-1; 13 nucleotides line up with TRBD2. Germline-derived CDR1 and CDR2 are MNHEY and SVGEGT. The CDR3 has 17 amino acids. J lost 10 bases, V lost 3 bases, and 12 bases had no gene match. The CDR3 sequence: CASSYSPGLAGPTEQFF. CDR3 coding DNA: TGTGCCAGCAGTTATTCCCCGGGACTAGCGGGACCGACAGAGCAGTTCTTC.

The chain combines TRBV28 with TRBJ2-6, with D maybe TRBD1 (6 bases). In germline, CDR1 is MDHEN, CDR2 SYDVKM. V dropped 8 bases and J dropped 0 bases, with 11 bases sitting between them. The CDR3 extends over 15 amino acids. CDR3 sequence reads: CASLLGGSGANVLTF. The CDR3 nucleotides are TGTGCCAGCCTCTTAGGGGGCTCTGGGGCCAACGTCCTGACTTTC.

This chain connects TRBV6-2 or TRBV6-3 to TRBJ2-1, with D possibly being TRBD2 (5 bases). The CDR3 is 12 residues long. CDR1 is MNHEY and CDR2 is SVGEGT in the germline V gene. The ends were cut back, 4 bases at V and 7 bases at J, with 8 bases in the middle. In DNA, the CDR3 is TGTGCCAGCAGTTGGACTGCGAATGAGCAGTTCTTC. It codes for CASSWTANEQFF.

The chain joins TRBV28 to TRBJ1-5; D call uncertain. Germline V gives CDR1 MDHEN, CDR2 SYDVKM. The V gene lost 10 bases and the J gene lost 1 base, with 17 bases spanning the gap. The CDR3 is made up of 15 amino acids. The CDR3: CATYSEGGSNQPQHF. The DNA of the CDR3 is TGTGCCACTTACTCGGAGGGAGGGAGCAATCAGCCCCAGCATTTT. The full variable domain, with the rest looked up from reference TRBV28 and TRBJ1-5, is DVKVTQSSRYLVKRTGEKVFLECVQDMDHENMFWYRQDPGLGLRLIYFSYDVKMKEKGDIPEGYSVSREKKERFSLILESASTNQTSMYLCATYSEGGSNQPQHFGDGTRLSIL.

The chain uses TRBV14 and TRBJ1-2; D is possibly TRBD1 (5 bases). This CDR3 has 15 residues. Germline V gene lookup returns CDR1 SGHDN and CDR2 FVKESK. The V end lost 1 base, the J end lost 7 bases, and 16 bases lay between the germline ends. The CDR3 DNA follows: TGTGCCAGCAGCCAAGTAAGCACAGGTTCAAGTGGCTACACCTTC. This translates into CASSQVSTGSSGYTF.

The V gene is TRBV10-3, the J gene TRBJ2-7; TRBD2 is a possible D gene (5 bases). The V gene's germline CDR1 is ENHRY and CDR2 SYGVKD. Trimming took 3 bases from V and 5 from J, leaving 14 bases between them. There are 14 residues in the CDR3. The chain's CDR3 is CAISEGLPTNEQYF. CDR3 nucleotide sequence: TGTGCCATCAGTGAAGGACTCCCTACCAACGAGCAGTACTTC.

The CDR3 loop reads CASRGTPMEAFF. The CDR3 bases are TGTGCCAGCAGGGGGACACCCATGGAAGCTTTCTTT. This chain joins TRBV6-5 and TRBJ1-1; D is perhaps TRBD1 (6 bases). Trimming removed 6 bases from V and 8 bases from J, with 13 bases in between. Per the germline V gene, CDR1 is MNHEY and CDR2 is SVGAGI. This CDR3 is 12 amino acids long.

The chain employs TRBV5-1 and TRBJ1-3, with D unclear. The CDR3 has 15 residues. Deletions cut 1 base from V and 0 bases from J, with 8 bases between. Germline CDR1 SGHRS, CDR2 YFSETQ. CDR3: CASSLSSSSGNTIYF. CDR3 DNA: TGCGCCAGCAGCTTGTCGTCCAGCTCTGGAAACACCATATATTTT.

V is TRBV18 and J is TRBJ2-2, with 9 bases identical to TRBD1. From germline, CDR1 is KGHSH and CDR2 LQKENI. This CDR3 spans 15 amino acids. With V trimmed by 2 bases and J by 3 bases, 1 base remained unmatched. DNA of the CDR3: TGTGCCAGCTCACCAGACAGGGGGTACACCGGGGAGCTGTTTTTT. Amino acid sequence: CASSPDRGYTGELFF.

This chain links TRBV19 with TRBJ2-7; D possibly corresponds to TRBD1 (5 bases). The V end was cut by 5 bases, the J end by 2 bases, with 16 bases between. Germline values: CDR1 LNHDA, CDR2 SQIVND (reference sequence). The CDR3 has 15 residues. The CDR3 region is CASSFSPAGTYEQYF. The CDR3 DNA reads TGTGCCAGTAGTTTCTCCCCCGCAGGGACCTACGAGCAGTACTTC.

Only one count was recorded for this clone. V usage is TRBV6-6 and J usage is TRBJ2-5, with D uncertain. V lost 2 bases, J lost 4 bases, and 11 bases lay in between. The CDR3 contains 14 residues. Germline V gives CDR1 MNHNY, CDR2 SVGAGI (reference sequence). Here the CDR3 reads CASSYGERRETQYF. In DNA, the CDR3 is TGTGCCAGCAGTTACGGCGAGAGGAGAGAGACCCAGTACTTC.

The table lists this clone with a count of one. The chain has TRBV24-1 and TRBJ2-3; possibly TRBD1 for D (5 bases). CDR1 is KGHDR and CDR2 is SFDVKD in the germline V gene. Trimming left V 3 bases short and J 0 bases short, with 12 bases between. This CDR3 region has 16 residues. The CDR3 protein is CATSDRGYRSTDTQYF. The CDR3 DNA follows: TGTGCCACCAGTGATAGGGGCTACCGAAGCACAGATACGCAGTATTTT.

The rearrangement links TRBV28 to TRBJ1-1, with TRBD1 matching over 9 bases. The J segment lost 1 base and the V segment lost 4 bases, leaving 4 bases of the junction unmatched. Germline V gives CDR1 MDHEN, CDR2 SYDVKM. The CDR3 has 15 residues. This CDR3 reads CASSYTGGSNTEAFF. The CDR3 DNA reads TGTGCCAGCAGTTACACAGGGGGCTCGAACACTGAAGCTTTCTTT.

V gene TRBV6-5 combines with J gene TRBJ2-7; maybe TRBD1 (6 bases). This CDR3 is 15 amino acids long. V was trimmed by 3 bases and J by 3 bases, leaving 15 bases between them. In germline, CDR1 is MNHEY, CDR2 SVGAGI. CDR3 residues: CASSYVLTGIYEQYF. The CDR3 bases are TGTGCCAGCAGTTATGTTTTGACAGGAATCTACGAGCAGTACTTC.